These 31 T cell receptor beta chains were all obtained from the same sample, sequenced in a study of T cells in Graves' hyperthyroidism and ophthalmopathy. RNA transcripts provided the source from which TCR beta CDR3 regions were amplified. Researchers ran a first-round RT-PCR on the TCR CDR3 using the HTBI primer set. Each CDR3 protein is one row after TCRdb ran MiXCR on the multiplex PCR reads. The top ten hold around 47% of the sample, which has hundreds of thousands of distinct CDR3 sequences, roughly 23% seen once. The material sequenced was blood. The receptors were gathered from an older woman with Graves' ophthalmopathy.

This clonotype was seen more than once but under ten times. This chain links TRBV6-1 with TRBJ1-1, with D possibly being TRBD1 (6 bases). Germline V gene lookup returns CDR1 MNHNS and CDR2 SASEGT. The CDR3 runs to 14 residues. V lost 4 bases and J lost 7, with 16 bases in between. The CDR3 DNA reads as TGTGCCAGCAGTGGGGGTGGGGGGGGCGGTGAAGCTTTCTTT. The encoded protein is CASSGGGGGGEAFF.

A few counts support this clonotype. The chain uses TRBV20-1 and TRBJ2-7, with 8 bases aligning to TRBD2. Germline-derived CDR1 and CDR2 are DFQATT and SNEGSKA (reference sequence). V was pared by 0 bases and J by 4 bases, with 2 bases of the junction left unmatched. The CDR3 loop spans 13 amino acids. CDR3 nucleotides: TGCAGTGCTAGAGATCAGCGGGAGTACGAGCAGTACTTC. Translating gives CSARDQREYEQYF.

The sample holds a few counts of this clonotype. V is TRBV7-9 and J is TRBJ2-7; TRBD1 is a possible D gene (6 bases). Germline V CDR1 and CDR2: SEHNR, FQNEAQ (reference sequence). This CDR3 contains 13 residues. Trimming took off 5 bases at V and 5 bases at J, with 13 bases between the two ends. DNA for the CDR3: TGTGCCAGCAGCAACCAGGGGAGCCACGAGCAGTACTTC. Residues: CASSNQGSHEQYF.

V and J are TRBV6-2 or TRBV6-3 and TRBJ2-1; 14 nucleotides agree with TRBD2. Germline assignment: CDR1 MNHEY and CDR2 SVGEGT. The V and J ends lost 5 bases and 3 bases, in that order; junction bases with no gene match: 3. The CDR3 has 16 amino acids. The CDR3 loop reads CASSLGLAGVYNEQFF. CDR3 bases: TGTGCCAGCAGTCTGGGACTAGCGGGGGTCTACAATGAGCAGTTCTTC.

The chain joins TRBV7-2 to TRBJ1-1; 8 bases map to TRBD1. Unmatched junction bases numbered 2, after V lost 4 bases and J lost 4 bases. This CDR3 spans 13 amino acids. Germline CDR1 is SGHTA and CDR2 is FQGNSA. DNA of the CDR3: TGTGCCAGCAGCTGGGACAGGCTCACTGAAGCTTTCTTT. It is translated as CASSWDRLTEAFF.

The DNA for the CDR3 is TGTGCCAGCAGCTTACGGCACGAGCAGTACTTC. Protein product: CASSLRHEQYF. J is TRBJ2-7 and V is TRBV7-3; no reliable D call. The CDR3 loop spans 11 amino acids. The germline V gene has CDR1 SGHTA and CDR2 FQGTGA. V was cut by 2 bases and J by 5 bases, with 4 bases left in between.

The chain employs TRBV9 and TRBJ1-2; TRBD1 matches at 7 bases. The V and J ends lost 2 bases and 2 bases, in that order; junction bases with no gene match: 6. This CDR3 comprises 15 residues. Germline assignment: CDR1 SGDLS and CDR2 YYNGEE. The CDR3 sequence: CASSVPGDRNYGYTF. Here the CDR3 DNA reads TGTGCCAGCAGCGTCCCTGGGGACAGAAACTATGGCTACACCTTC.

V and J are TRBV7-9 and TRBJ1-4; no clear D gene. CDR1 and CDR2 from the germline V gene are SEHNR and FQNEAQ (reference sequence). CDR3 length: 15 amino acids. V dropped 1 base and J dropped 5 bases, with 11 bases sitting between them. The DNA of the CDR3 is TGTGCCAGCAGCTTAGGGTTCCGTGAAAATGAAAAACTGTTTTTT. Protein product: CASSLGFRENEKLFF.

The V call is TRBV15, the J call TRBJ1-4; D is possibly TRBD1 (5 bases). This CDR3 is 16 amino acids long. Germline V gene sequence: CDR1 LNHNV, CDR2 YYDKDF (reference sequence). The ends were cut back, 0 bases at V and 5 bases at J, with 13 bases in the middle. CDR3 nucleotides: TGTGCCACCAGCAGAGATTCCCCAGGGTTAAATGAAAAACTGTTTTTT. Protein product: CATSRDSPGLNEKLFF.

This clonotype showed up many times. The chain carries TRBV12-3 or TRBV12-4 and TRBJ2-7; 9 bases agree with TRBD1. V was clipped by 7 bases and J by 0 bases; unmatched bases: 7. This CDR3 has 15 amino acids. The DNA for the CDR3 is TGTGCCAGCACCTACGACAGGGGGAGCTCCTACGAGCAGTACTTC. This encodes CASTYDRGSSYEQYF.

This clonotype came up many times. The V gene is TRBV7-2, the J gene TRBJ2-5, with D uncertain. From germline, CDR1 is SGHTA and CDR2 FQGNSA. The CDR3 is 13 residues long. V was cut by 1 base and J by 3 bases, with 6 bases left in between. The CDR3 nucleotides are TGTGCCAGCAGCTTAGGAAGTAAAGAGACCCAGTACTTC. It yields the protein CASSLGSKETQYF.

This clonotype came up a few times. The rearrangement links TRBV11-1 to TRBJ2-7; D unclear. This CDR3 contains 12 residues. The germline gives CDR1 SGHAT, CDR2 FQDESV (reference sequence). The V end was cut by 5 bases, the J end by 0 bases, with 5 bases between. CDR3 DNA: TGTGCCAGCAGCACATCCTCCTACGAGCAGTACTTC. Amino acid sequence: CASSTSSYEQYF.

A few counts support this clonotype. The rearrangement links TRBV19 to TRBJ2-5; TRBD1 aligns across 7 bases. V lost 3 bases, J lost 2 bases, and 12 bases stayed unmatched. CDR1 and CDR2 from the germline V gene are LNHDA and SQIVND (reference sequence). The CDR3 spans 17 residues. The CDR3 nucleotides read TGTGCCAGTAGTATCCGCGGCCGGGACAGCCCTCAAGAGACCCAGTACTTC. Translated, it gives CASSIRGRDSPQETQYF.

In DNA form, the CDR3 reads TGTGCCAGCAGCTTCGGGACTACCGGGACTAGAATCACCGGGGAGCTGTTTTTT. As protein: CASSFGTTGTRITGELFF. The chain has TRBV7-2 and TRBJ2-2; 8 bases are a match to TRBD2. Losses at the gene ends were 3 bases for V and 4 bases for J; bases not matched to a gene: 13. This CDR3 has 18 amino acids. In germline, CDR1 is SGHTA, CDR2 FQGNSA.

This clonotype was counted a few times. Mismatch with germline at one junction end may stem from a read error. The V gene is TRBV7-2, the J gene TRBJ1-2; D gene unclear. The CDR3 consists of 17 residues. CDR1 SGHTA and CDR2 FQGNSA come from the germline V gene. CDR3 sequence: CASSLAGFGSSNYGYTF. CDR3 in DNA: TGTGCCAGCAGTTTAGCAGGTTTCGGATCCTCTAACTATGGCTACACCTTC.

This clonotype was detected ten times or more. The rearrangement uses TRBV2 and TRBJ2-7; 8 nucleotides agree with TRBD1. Germline-derived CDR1 and CDR2 are SNHLY and FYNNEI. The V gene end was trimmed by 3 bases and the J gene end by 0 bases; junction bases not matched to a gene: 10. CDR3 length: 17 amino acids. The CDR3: CASSDGPGQADSYEQYF. The CDR3 nucleotides are TGTGCCAGCAGTGATGGGCCGGGACAGGCAGACTCCTACGAGCAGTACTTC.

This clonotype occurred many times. The rearrangement uses TRBV28 and TRBJ1-5; 10 nucleotides line up with TRBD1. V shed 5 bases and J 4 bases; nucleotides not matched to a gene: 5. The CDR3 is made up of 15 amino acids. CDR1 and CDR2 (germline): MDHEN, SYDVKM. In DNA form, the CDR3 reads TGTGCCAGCAGTCCCGACAGGGGGCGGAATCAGCCCCAGCATTTT. Its translation is CASSPDRGRNQPQHF.

In its sample, this clonotype was seen many times. The chain combines TRBV2 with TRBJ2-7; 8 bases map to TRBD1. CDR1 and CDR2 from the germline V gene are SNHLY and FYNNEI. The CDR3 is 14 amino acids. The junction had 10 bases not matched to a gene; V was cut back by 6 bases and J by 6 bases. The CDR3, as DNA: TGTGCCAGCAGGATCCATGGACAGGGTGTCGAGCAGTACTTC. It is translated as CASRIHGQGVEQYF.

V is TRBV18 and J is TRBJ2-7; the D gene is possibly TRBD2 (5 bases). This CDR3 has 14 amino acids. The V and J ends lost 2 bases and 6 bases respectively, with 14 bases between them. The germline gives CDR1 KGHSH, CDR2 LQKENI. In DNA form, the CDR3 reads TGTGCCAGCTCACCAAGCGGACGCCGGGGCGAGCAGTACTTC. Protein: CASSPSGRRGEQYF.

The chain recombines TRBV5-4 with TRBJ2-1, with D uncertain. The CDR3 is 12 amino acids. Trimming cost V 3 bases and J 10 bases, with 11 bases left between them. The germline gives CDR1 SGHNT, CDR2 YYREEE (reference sequence). Written as DNA, the CDR3 is TGTGCCAGCAGCTCAATGTCATACGAGCAGTTCTTC. Its protein product is CASSSMSYEQFF.

The rearrangement uses TRBV18 and TRBJ1-3, with D perhaps matching TRBD1 (6 bases). Germline loops: CDR1 KGHSH, CDR2 LQKENI. Between the trimmed V and J ends, which lost 3 bases and 3 bases, there was a span of 15 bases. CDR3 length: 16 amino acids. CDR3 in DNA: TGTGCCAGCTCACCCCGACAGGACCTCGGTGGAAACACCATATATTTT. It encodes CASSPRQDLGGNTIYF.

The rearrangement uses TRBV12-3 or TRBV12-4 and TRBJ2-5; TRBD2 agrees at 10 bases. V gave up 6 bases and J gave up 5 bases; unmatched junction bases: 6. The CDR3 covers 14 residues. CDR3 nucleotides: TGTGCCAGCAGGAAGCGGGAGGGCTTCGAGACCCAGTACTTC. Translated, it gives CASRKREGFETQYF.

This chain connects TRBV12-3 or TRBV12-4 to TRBJ2-3, with TRBD2 matching over 9 bases. The CDR3 loop spans 16 amino acids. Trimming took 6 bases from V and 1 from J; bases not matched to a gene: 8. In DNA form, the CDR3 reads TGTGCCAGCAGCATTGGGCGGACTAGCGGCACAGATACGCAGTATTTT. Protein: CASSIGRTSGTDTQYF.

This clonotype was counted ten times or more. The rearrangement joins TRBV2 to TRBJ1-5; TRBD1 matches 7 bases. The germline gives CDR1 SNHLY, CDR2 FYNNEI. V gave up 6 bases and J gave up 7 bases; unmatched junction bases: 9. CDR3 size: 14 residues. Here the CDR3 reads CASRQGFSDQPQHF. As DNA, the CDR3 is TGTGCCAGCAGACAGGGGTTCTCGGACCAGCCCCAGCATTTT. The full variable domain, its missing parts supplied by reference TRBV2 and TRBJ1-5, is EPEVTQTPSHQVTQMGQEVILRCVPISNHLYFYWYRQILGQKVEFLVSFYNNEISEKSEIFDDQFSVERPDGSNFTLKIRSTKLEDSAMYFCASRQGFSDQPQHFGDGTRLSIL.

This clonotype was picked up many times. This chain joins TRBV5-1 and TRBJ2-1; D is ambiguous. CDR1 and CDR2 from the germline V gene are SGHRS and YFSETQ. Trimming removed 2 bases from V and 0 bases from J, with 9 bases in between. The CDR3 runs to 15 residues. The DNA for the CDR3 is TGCGCCAGCAGCTTCCAGTGGGCCTCCTACAATGAGCAGTTCTTC. Translating gives CASSFQWASYNEQFF.

The chain joins TRBV5-1 to TRBJ1-2, with unresolved D. CDR1 SGHRS and CDR2 YFSETQ come from the germline V gene. The V gene lost 4 bases and the J gene lost 7 bases, with 14 bases spanning the gap. This CDR3 is 13 amino acids long. This CDR3 reads CASSGSDGLGYTF. The CDR3 nucleotides are TGCGCCAGCAGCGGGTCGGACGGGCTTGGCTACACCTTC.

This clonotype turned up a few times. The J gene is TRBJ2-1, the V gene TRBV7-9, with a possible D match to TRBD2 (5 bases). Germline V gene data show CDR1 as SEHNR and CDR2 as FQNEAQ (reference sequence). V was cut by 1 base and J by 6 bases, with 22 bases left in between. The CDR3 contains 18 residues. Written as DNA, the CDR3 is TGTGCCAGCAGCTTAGGCTCGTACACGGACTTGAAGGGCAATGAGCAGTTCTTC. It codes for CASSLGSYTDLKGNEQFF.

The chain links TRBV9 to TRBJ2-1, with 11 positions matching TRBD1. Germline V gives CDR1 SGDLS, CDR2 YYNGEE. Losses at the gene ends were 3 bases for V and 8 bases for J; bases not matched to a gene: 7. This CDR3 has 15 residues. As DNA, the CDR3 is TGTGCCAGCAGCGGGGGACAGGGGGTGCGGGATGAGCAGTTCTTC. This translates into CASSGGQGVRDEQFF.

This clonotype turned up a few times. This chain uses TRBV24-1 with TRBJ2-2; possibly TRBD1 or TRBD2 for D (5 bases each). Germline V gene data show CDR1 as KGHDR and CDR2 as SFDVKD. There are 15 residues in the CDR3. V lost 3 bases and J lost 9, with 16 bases in between. The DNA of the CDR3 is TGTGCCACCAGTGATCCCGGGACGGGGCAGCGGGAGCTGTTTTTT. Translating gives CATSDPGTGQRELFF.

The chain joins TRBV7-8 to TRBJ1-5; TRBD1 might be the D (5 bases). The CDR3 sequence is 15 residues long. The germline V gene has CDR1 SGHVS and CDR2 FQNEAQ. V lost 2 bases to trimming and J lost 1 base, with 9 bases between them. The CDR3 sequence is CASSLLRASNQPQHF. CDR3 DNA: TGTGCCAGCAGCTTACTCAGGGCCAGCAATCAGCCCCAGCATTTT.

In this sample, this clonotype turned up many times. The V call is TRBV6-1, the J call TRBJ2-7; TRBD1 might be the D (6 bases). Germline V gene sequence: CDR1 MNHNS, CDR2 SASEGT. V lost 5 bases to trimming and J lost 8 bases, with 22 bases between them. The CDR3 is made up of 15 amino acids. The chain's CDR3 is CASSSVRGHRMQQYF. CDR3 sequence (DNA): TGTGCCAGCAGTTCGGTTAGGGGACACCGAATGCAGCAGTACTTC.